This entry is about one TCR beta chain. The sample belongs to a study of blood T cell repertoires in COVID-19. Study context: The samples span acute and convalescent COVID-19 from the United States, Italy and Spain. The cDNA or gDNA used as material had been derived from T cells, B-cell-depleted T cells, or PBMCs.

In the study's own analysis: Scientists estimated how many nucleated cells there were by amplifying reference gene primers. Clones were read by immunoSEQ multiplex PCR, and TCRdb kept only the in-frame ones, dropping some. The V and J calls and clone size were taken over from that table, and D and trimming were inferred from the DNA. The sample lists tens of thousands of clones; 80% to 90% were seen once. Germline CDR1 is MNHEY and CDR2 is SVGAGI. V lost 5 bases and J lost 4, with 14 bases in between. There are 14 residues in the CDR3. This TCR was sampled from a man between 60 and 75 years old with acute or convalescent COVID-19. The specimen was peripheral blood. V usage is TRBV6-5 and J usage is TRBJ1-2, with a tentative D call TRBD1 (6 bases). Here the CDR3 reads CASSMSGEGYGYTF. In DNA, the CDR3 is TGTGCCAGCAGTATGTCAGGGGAAGGCTATGGCTACACCTTC.